The next 16 T cell receptor beta chains were all read from a single sample in a study of identifying expanded T cells in peripheral blood (dated by TCRdb to the late 2010s). The protocol used for the library was the immunoSEQ multiplex PCR assay. The clones in this table, taken by TCRdb from immuneACCESS, are in-frame only. Not every clone is retained; where verified, under half of the shortfall comes from an unresolved V gene, and the cause of the rest is unknown. This sample holds 100,000 or so clones; around 88% were observed only once. The ten top clones hold roughly an eighth of the sample. Sample: blood. These receptors all stem from a person aged 18-70 years in good health.

The rearrangement joins TRBV16 to TRBJ1-5; unclear D gene. Per germline, CDR1 KGHSY and CDR2 FQNENV. With 2 bases removed from V and 6 bases from J, the gap between germline ends came to 8 bases. This CDR3 has 13 residues. The CDR3, as DNA: TGTGCCAGCAGCCAAGAGTATAGTCAGCCCCAGCATTTT. Its protein product is CASSQEYSQPQHF.

The V call is TRBV9, the J call TRBJ2-5, with unresolved D. CDR1 and CDR2 from the germline V gene are SGDLS and YYNGEE. Trimming shortened V by 4 bases and J by 5 bases, and 15 bases separated the two germline ends. There are 14 residues in the CDR3. DNA of the CDR3: TGTGCCAGCAGCCAATACACGGGTAGGGAGACCCAGTACTTC. Translation gives CASSQYTGRETQYF.

The chain recombines TRBV6-5 with TRBJ2-3; D is ambiguous. The V gene lost 6 bases and the J gene lost 0 bases, with 10 bases spanning the gap. Germline CDR1 and CDR2: MNHEY and SVGAGI. This CDR3 spans 14 amino acids. CDR3 nucleotides: TGTGCCAGCAGAAGACTGGGGAGCACAGATACGCAGTATTTT. Translated: CASRRLGSTDTQYF.

This clone was detected once. The rearrangement joins TRBV29-1 to TRBJ2-7; the match to TRBD1 covers 9 bases. Germline V gives CDR1 SQVTM, CDR2 ANQGSEA. This CDR3 comprises 14 residues. The V segment lost 6 bases and the J segment 5 bases; nucleotides outside the gene matches: 11. The DNA of the CDR3 is TGCAGCGTAGCTTCTGGGACAGGGTTCGACGAGCAGTACTTC. Translation: CSVASGTGFDEQYF.

The V call is TRBV28, the J call TRBJ2-3, with TRBD2 identical over 13 bases. Germline assignment: CDR1 MDHEN and CDR2 SYDVKM. Trimming at V came to 7 bases and at J to 6 bases, leaving 7 bases not matched to a gene. The CDR3 is 15 amino acids. The CDR3 DNA reads TGTGCCAGCACAACTAGCGGGAGGGACCTGGATACGCAGTATTTT. Its protein product is CASTTSGRDLDTQYF.

The V gene is TRBV5-6, the J gene TRBJ2-2, with 9 bases fitting TRBD2. This CDR3 has 17 residues. Germline V lookup: CDR1 SGHDT, CDR2 YYEEEE. V dropped 4 bases and J dropped 0; count of bases not matched to a gene: 7. The DNA of the CDR3 is TGTGCCAGCAGCCTGGGACTAGCTAAATCGAACACCGGGGAGCTGTTTTTT. This translates into CASSLGLAKSNTGELFF.

This rearrangement joins TRBV6-4 to TRBJ2-1; 9 bases are shared with TRBD2. The CDR3 consists of 16 residues. V gave up 1 base and J gave up 7 bases; unmatched junction bases: 8. Looked up from germline, CDR1 is MRHNA and CDR2 is SNTAGT. CDR3 coding DNA: TGTGCCAGCAGTGACTATTGGACTAGCGATCTTAATGAGCAGTTCTTC. Translation: CASSDYWTSDLNEQFF.

This clone was counted between two and nine times. This chain links TRBV2 with TRBJ1-5; D remains ambiguous. The CDR3 consists of 17 residues. Germline assignment: CDR1 SNHLY and CDR2 FYNNEI. V lost 7 bases and J lost 2, with 21 bases in between. Written as DNA, the CDR3 is TGTGCCAGCACGTACCATCGAGACGGCTTTGGCAATCAGCCCCAGCATTTT. Translated, it gives CASTYHRDGFGNQPQHF.

This rearrangement joins TRBV7-2 to TRBJ1-1; no firm D call. The CDR3 extends over 15 amino acids. The V gene's germline CDR1 is SGHTA and CDR2 FQGNSA. The V and J ends lost 5 bases and 3 bases respectively, with 16 bases between them. In nucleotides, the CDR3 is TGTGCCAGCAGCCCCCCGGGCTACGGTCACACTGAAGCTTTCTTT. Protein sequence: CASSPPGYGHTEAFF.

In its sample, this clone was seen once. This rearrangement joins TRBV5-1 to TRBJ1-2; TRBD1 aligns across 9 bases. V lost 4 bases and J lost 5; bases outside the gene matches: 6. The CDR3 is 14 residues long. CDR1 and CDR2 from the germline V gene are SGHRS and YFSETQ. In DNA form, the CDR3 reads TGCGCCAGCAGCCGGGACAGGGTCGAATATGGCTACACCTTC. Its protein product is CASSRDRVEYGYTF. Supplemented by reference TRBV5-1 and TRBJ1-2, the full variable domain reads KAGVTQTPRYLIKTRGQQVTLSCSPISGHRSVSWYQQTPGQGLQFLFEYFSETQRNKGNFPGRFSGRQFSNSRSEMNVSTLELGDSALYLCASSRDRVEYGYTFGSGTRLTVV.

The rearrangement joins TRBV9 to TRBJ2-3; D ambiguous. V lost 1 base to trimming and J lost 4 bases, with 7 bases between them. Germline CDR1 and CDR2: SGDLS and YYNGEE. The CDR3 covers 13 residues. CDR3 nucleotides: TGTGCCAGCAGCGTATTGTCTTCAGATACGCAGTATTTT. Amino acids: CASSVLSSDTQYF.

This clone was counted once. J is TRBJ2-7 and V is TRBV14; tentatively, D is TRBD1 (5 bases). CDR1 and CDR2 from the germline V gene are SGHDN and FVKESK. V lost 1 base and J lost 4, with 14 bases in between. The CDR3 consists of 15 residues. The CDR3 sequence: CASSQAAGILYEQYF. The CDR3 DNA reads TGTGCCAGCAGCCAAGCGGCAGGGATACTATACGAGCAGTACTTC.

This clone was observed once. The chain carries TRBV21-1 and TRBJ1-5; TRBD1, the table's D call, was not compared with the DNA. TRBV21-1 is tagged as a pseudogene. This CDR3 comprises 13 residues. The CDR3 reads CAIPDTANQPQHF. CDR3 in DNA: TGTGCCATTCCCGACACCGCCAATCAGCCCCAGCATTTT.

J is TRBJ2-3 and V is TRBV7-2, with D tentatively TRBD2 (6 bases). Germline V gene data show CDR1 as SGHTA and CDR2 as FQGNSA. The CDR3 sequence is 16 residues long. V dropped 1 base and J dropped 2 bases, with 13 bases sitting between them. CDR3 amino acids: CASSLGISGVTDTQYF. The CDR3 DNA follows: TGTGCCAGCAGCTTAGGTATTAGCGGCGTCACAGATACGCAGTATTTT.

V gene TRBV28 combines with J gene TRBJ2-7; 7 nucleotides line up with TRBD2. The CDR3 totals 13 residues. Germline CDR1 and CDR2: MDHEN and SYDVKM. Germline trimming cut 3 bases from V and 5 bases from J; bases unmatched to any gene: 4. The CDR3 DNA reads TGTGCCAGCAGTTTTCCCGGGACTAACGAGCAGTACTTC. Its translation: CASSFPGTNEQYF.

The genes are TRBV7-9 and TRBJ2-6, with 8 bases fitting TRBD1. Germline V lookup: CDR1 SEHNR, CDR2 FQNEAQ (reference sequence). The CDR3 covers 16 residues. With 4 bases clipped from V and 4 bases from J, the junction kept 6 bases outside the gene matches. CDR3 sequence reads: CASSWAGGSGANVLTF. The CDR3 bases are TGTGCCAGCAGCTGGGCAGGGGGCTCCGGGGCCAACGTCCTGACTTTC.